This is a list of T cell receptor beta chains from one sample in a study of shared clonotypes between healthy human individuals. Assay used: immunoSEQ multiplex PCR; TCRdb lists only in-frame clones, some missing. The sample yields a few hundred thousand clones, roughly 97% seen once. The specimen sequenced was naive CD4+ T cells sorted from blood. The origin of the receptors is a woman aged 25 to 39 in good health. The CDR3 runs from the conserved cysteine through the conserved F or W.

TRBV7-2	CASSLQGGSADTQYF
TRBV28	CASTTGGYGYTF
TRBV2	CASRTGGLKGGAGELFF
TRBV6-1	CASSDWDRDEQYF
TRBV4-2	CASSRNGGRQGGTDTQYF
TRBV2	CASKQGANEQYF
TRBV5-1	CASSFTGTSVPGPGSTDTQYF
TRBV19	CASSIGQITNQPQHF
TRBV2	CASRAGQGNEKLFF
TRBV6-5	CASSPRSSGTGELFF
TRBV28	CASRSGGYTEAFF
TRBV6-1	CASWGNRLNDRTYF
TRBV9	CASSVASGSTDTQYF
TRBV5-1	CASSRPQGSGANVLTF
TRBV28	CASSPRGRIANYGYTF